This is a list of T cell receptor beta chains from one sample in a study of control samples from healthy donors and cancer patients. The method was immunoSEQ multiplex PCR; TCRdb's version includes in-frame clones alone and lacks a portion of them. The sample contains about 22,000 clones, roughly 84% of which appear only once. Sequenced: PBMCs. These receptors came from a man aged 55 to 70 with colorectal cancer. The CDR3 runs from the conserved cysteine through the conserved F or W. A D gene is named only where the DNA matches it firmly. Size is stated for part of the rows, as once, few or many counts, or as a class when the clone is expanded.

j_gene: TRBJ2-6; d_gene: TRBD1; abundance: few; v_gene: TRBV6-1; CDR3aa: CASSKGTGGTGANVLTF; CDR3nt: TGTGCCAGCAGTAAAGGGACAGGGGGAACTGGGGCCAACGTCCTGACTTTC
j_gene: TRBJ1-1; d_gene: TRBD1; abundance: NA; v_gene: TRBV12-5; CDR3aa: CASGLEGQGVTEAFF; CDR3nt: TGTGCTAGTGGTTTGGAGGGGCAGGGGGTAACTGAAGCTTTCTTT
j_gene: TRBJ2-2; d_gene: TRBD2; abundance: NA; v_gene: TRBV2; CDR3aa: CASSELAGANTGELFF; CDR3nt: TGTGCCAGCAGTGAGCTAGCGGGAGCGAACACCGGGGAGCTGTTTTTT
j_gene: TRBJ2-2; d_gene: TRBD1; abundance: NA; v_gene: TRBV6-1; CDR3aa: CASSGRPGQGGNTGELFF; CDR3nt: TGTGCCAGCAGTGGAAGACCCGGACAGGGGGGAAACACCGGGGAGCTGTTTTTT
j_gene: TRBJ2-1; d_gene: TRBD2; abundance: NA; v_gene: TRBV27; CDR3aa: CASSFLGGTYNEQFF; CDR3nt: TGTGCCAGCAGTTTCCTGGGGGGGACCTACAATGAGCAGTTCTTC
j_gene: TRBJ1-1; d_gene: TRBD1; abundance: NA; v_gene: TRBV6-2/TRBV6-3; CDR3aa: CASSYPLGTGNTEAFF; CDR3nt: TGTGCCAGCAGTTACCCATTAGGGACAGGGAACACTGAAGCTTTCTTT
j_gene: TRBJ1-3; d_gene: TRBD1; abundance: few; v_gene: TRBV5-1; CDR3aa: CASSPGTGGGNTIYF; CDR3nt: TGCGCCAGCAGCCCCGGGACAGGTGGGGGAAACACCATATATTTT
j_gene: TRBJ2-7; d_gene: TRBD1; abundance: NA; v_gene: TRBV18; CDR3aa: CASSHGQGAITEQYF; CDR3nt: TGTGCCAGCTCACACGGACAGGGGGCTATAACCGAGCAGTACTTC
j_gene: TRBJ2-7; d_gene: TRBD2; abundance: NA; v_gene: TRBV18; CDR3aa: CASSTTSGGRTYEQYF; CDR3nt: TGTGCCAGCTCAACTACTAGCGGGGGCCGCACCTACGAGCAGTACTTC
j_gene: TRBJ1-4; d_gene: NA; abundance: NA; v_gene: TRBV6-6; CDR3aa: CASSYPGAWEKLFF; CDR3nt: TGTGCCAGCAGTTACCCAGGGGCTTGGGAAAAACTGTTTTTT
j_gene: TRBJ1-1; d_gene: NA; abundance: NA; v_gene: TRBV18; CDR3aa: CASSPPEFTEAFF; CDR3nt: TGTGCCAGCTCACCACCGGAGTTTACTGAAGCTTTCTTT
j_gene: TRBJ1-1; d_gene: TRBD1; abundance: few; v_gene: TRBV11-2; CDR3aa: CASSLDAGGTEAFF; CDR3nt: TGTGCCAGCAGCTTAGATGCAGGGGGCACTGAAGCTTTCTTT
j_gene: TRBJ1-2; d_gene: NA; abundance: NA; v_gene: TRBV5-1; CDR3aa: CASRGVGGYTF; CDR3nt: TGCGCCAGCAGGGGCGTCGGTGGCTACACCTTC
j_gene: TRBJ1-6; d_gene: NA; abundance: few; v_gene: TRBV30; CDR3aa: CATRQSSYNSPLHF; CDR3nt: TGTGCCACCCGACAGAGCTCCTATAATTCACCCCTCCACTTT
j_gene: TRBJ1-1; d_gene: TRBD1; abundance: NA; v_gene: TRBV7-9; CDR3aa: CASSPRALDRGVLNTEAFF; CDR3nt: TGTGCCAGCAGCCCTCGGGCTTTGGACAGGGGCGTCCTAAACACTGAAGCTTTCTTT
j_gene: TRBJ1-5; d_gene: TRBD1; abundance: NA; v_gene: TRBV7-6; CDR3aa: CASSLDRGLGQPQHF; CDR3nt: TGTGCCAGCAGCTTGGACAGGGGGCTGGGTCAGCCCCAGCATTTT
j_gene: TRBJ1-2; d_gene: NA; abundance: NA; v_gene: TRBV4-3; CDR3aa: CASSQQPGPQTYGYTF; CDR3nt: TGCGCCAGCAGCCAACAACCGGGACCCCAGACGTATGGCTACACCTTC
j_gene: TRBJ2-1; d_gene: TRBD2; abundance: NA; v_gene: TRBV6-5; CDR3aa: CASSYGGGPYNEQFF; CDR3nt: TGTGCCAGCAGTTACGGCGGGGGGCCCTACAATGAGCAGTTCTTC
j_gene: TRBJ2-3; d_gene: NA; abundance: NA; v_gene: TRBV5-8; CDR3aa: CATLGASTDTQYF; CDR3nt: TGTGCCACCCTGGGAGCCAGCACAGATACGCAGTATTTT
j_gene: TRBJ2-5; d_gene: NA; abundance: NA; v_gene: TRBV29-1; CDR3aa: CSVESATPAPYF; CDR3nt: TGCAGCGTTGAGTCAGCGACACCCGCCCCGTACTTC
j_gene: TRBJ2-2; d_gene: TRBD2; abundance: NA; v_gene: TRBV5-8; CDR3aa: CASSFRTSGNTGELFF; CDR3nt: TGTGCCAGCAGCTTTCGAACTAGCGGGAACACCGGGGAGCTGTTTTTT
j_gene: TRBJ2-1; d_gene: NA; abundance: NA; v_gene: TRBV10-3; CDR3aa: CAISGAGSYNEQFF; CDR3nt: TGTGCCATCAGTGGGGCGGGGTCGTACAATGAGCAGTTCTTC
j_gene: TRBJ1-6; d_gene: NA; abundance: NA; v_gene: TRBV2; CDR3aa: CASTQEGRDSPLHF; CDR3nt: TGTGCCAGCACCCAAGAGGGCAGGGACTCACCCCTCCACTTT
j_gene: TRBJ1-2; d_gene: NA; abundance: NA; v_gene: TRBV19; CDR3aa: CASRGGVVYGYTF; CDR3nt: TGTGCCAGCCGGGGAGGGGTGGTCTATGGCTACACCTTC
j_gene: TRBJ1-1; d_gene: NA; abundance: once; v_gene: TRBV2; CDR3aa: CASSGTIVTEAFF; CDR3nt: TGTGCCAGCAGCGGGACGATCGTCACTGAAGCTTTCTTT
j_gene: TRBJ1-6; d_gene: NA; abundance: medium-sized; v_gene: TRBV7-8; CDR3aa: CASSLVVGAEVSPLHF; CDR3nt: TGTGCCAGCAGCTTAGTTGTCGGGGCCGAAGTATCACCCCTCCACTTT
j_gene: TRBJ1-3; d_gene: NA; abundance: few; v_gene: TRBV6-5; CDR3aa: CASSPVGGNTIYF; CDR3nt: TGTGCCAGCAGTCCCGTCGGCGGAAACACCATATATTTT
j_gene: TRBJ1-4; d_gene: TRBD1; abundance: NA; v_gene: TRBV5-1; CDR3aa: CASSLRPLTGENEKLFF; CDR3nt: TGCGCCAGCAGCTTGCGGCCCCTGACAGGGGAGAATGAAAAACTGTTTTTT
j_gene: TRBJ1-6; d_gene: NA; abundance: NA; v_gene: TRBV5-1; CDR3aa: CASSLDTGRNSPLHF; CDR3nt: TGCGCCAGCAGCTTGGATACAGGGAGGAATTCACCCCTCCACTTT
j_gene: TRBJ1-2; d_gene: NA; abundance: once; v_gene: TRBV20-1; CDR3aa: CSASAQQGSGYTF; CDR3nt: TGCAGTGCTAGTGCCCAGCAGGGGAGTGGCTACACCTTC
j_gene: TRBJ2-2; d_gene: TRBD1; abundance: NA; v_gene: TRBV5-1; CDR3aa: CASSGDRGGTGELFF; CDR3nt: TGCGCCAGCAGCGGGGACAGGGGCGGCACCGGGGAGCTGTTTTTT
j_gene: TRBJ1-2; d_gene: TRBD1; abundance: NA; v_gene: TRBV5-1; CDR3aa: CASSSWDRGDPRGYGYTF; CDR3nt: TGCGCCAGCAGCTCGTGGGACAGGGGGGACCCAAGGGGCTATGGCTACACCTTC
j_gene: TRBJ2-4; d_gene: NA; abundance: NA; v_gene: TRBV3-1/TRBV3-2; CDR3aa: CASSQESVRRIAKNIQYF; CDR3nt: TGTGCCAGCAGCCAAGAATCGGTGCGGAGGATAGCCAAAAACATTCAGTACTTC
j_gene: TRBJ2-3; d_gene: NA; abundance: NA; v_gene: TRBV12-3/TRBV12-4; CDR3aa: CASSQQGTDTQYF; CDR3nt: TGTGCCAGCAGCCAACAGGGCACAGATACGCAGTATTTT
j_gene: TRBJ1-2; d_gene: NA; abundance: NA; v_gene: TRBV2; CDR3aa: CASRGGIYGYTF; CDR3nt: TGTGCCAGCAGGGGAGGGATCTATGGCTACACCTTC
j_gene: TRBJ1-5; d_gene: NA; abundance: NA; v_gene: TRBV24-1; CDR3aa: CATSEGTLGPQHF; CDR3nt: TGTGCCACCAGTGAGGGGACTTTGGGGCCCCAGCATTTT
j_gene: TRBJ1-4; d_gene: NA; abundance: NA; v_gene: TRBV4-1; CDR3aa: CASSQGGDTTNEKLFF; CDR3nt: TGCGCCAGCAGCCAGGGAGGGGATACAACTAATGAAAAACTGTTTTTT
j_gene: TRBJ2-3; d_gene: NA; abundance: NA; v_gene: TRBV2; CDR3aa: CASRFEGSTDTQYF; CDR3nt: TGTGCCAGCAGGTTTGAGGGTTCAACAGATACGCAGTATTTT
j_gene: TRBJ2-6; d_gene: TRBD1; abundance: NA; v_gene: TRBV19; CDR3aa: CASSIRSGQALSGANVLTF; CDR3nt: TGTGCCAGTAGTATTCGGTCGGGACAGGCCCTCTCTGGGGCCAACGTCCTGACTTTC
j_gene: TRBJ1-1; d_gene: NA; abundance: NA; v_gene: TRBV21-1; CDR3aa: CASLKGASAFF; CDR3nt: TGTGCCAGCCTAAAGGGGGCGTCCGCTTTCTTT
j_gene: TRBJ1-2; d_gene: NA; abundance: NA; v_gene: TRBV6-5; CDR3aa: CASSYRGTNYGYTF; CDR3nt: TGTGCCAGCAGTTACCGGGGTACTAACTATGGCTACACCTTC
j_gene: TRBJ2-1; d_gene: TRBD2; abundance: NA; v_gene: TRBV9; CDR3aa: CASSVVGGGSYNEQFF; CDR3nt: TGTGCCAGCAGCGTAGTCGGCGGGGGTTCCTACAATGAGCAGTTCTTC
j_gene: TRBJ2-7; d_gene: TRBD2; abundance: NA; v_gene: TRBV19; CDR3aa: CASRTSGGSYEQYF; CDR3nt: TGTGCCAGTAGGACTAGCGGGGGAAGCTACGAGCAGTACTTC
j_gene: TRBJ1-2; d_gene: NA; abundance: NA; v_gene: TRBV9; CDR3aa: CASSPSPGANYGYTF; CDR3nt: TGTGCCAGCAGCCCGAGCCCGGGGGCTAACTATGGCTACACCTTC
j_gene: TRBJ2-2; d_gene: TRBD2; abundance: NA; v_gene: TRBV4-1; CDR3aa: CASSQGMTSGGTVTGELFF; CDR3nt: TGCGCCAGCAGCCAAGGAATGACTAGCGGGGGGACCGTGACCGGGGAGCTGTTTTTT
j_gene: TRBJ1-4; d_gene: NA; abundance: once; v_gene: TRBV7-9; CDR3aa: CASSLEAWTLRATNEKLFF; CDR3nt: TGTGCCAGCAGCTTAGAAGCGTGGACCCTCCGAGCAACTAATGAAAAACTGTTTTTT
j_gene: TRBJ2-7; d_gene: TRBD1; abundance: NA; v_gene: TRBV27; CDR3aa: CASSPTPNRGIDEQYF; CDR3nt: TGTGCCAGCAGTCCCACCCCCAACAGGGGGATCGACGAGCAGTACTTC
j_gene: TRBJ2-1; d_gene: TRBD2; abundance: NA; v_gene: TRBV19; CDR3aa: CASTGIRAGGRVDEQFF; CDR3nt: TGTGCCAGTACCGGGATCCGAGCGGGGGGGAGAGTAGATGAGCAGTTCTTC
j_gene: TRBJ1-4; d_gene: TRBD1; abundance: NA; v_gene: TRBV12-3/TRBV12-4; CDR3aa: CASRWGQGKLFF; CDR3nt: TGTGCCAGCAGGTGGGGACAGGGGAAACTGTTTTTT
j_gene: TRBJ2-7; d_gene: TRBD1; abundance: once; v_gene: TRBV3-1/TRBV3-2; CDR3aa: CASSQRTGGFYEQYF; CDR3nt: TGTGCCAGCAGCCAACGGACAGGGGGCTTTTACGAGCAGTACTTC
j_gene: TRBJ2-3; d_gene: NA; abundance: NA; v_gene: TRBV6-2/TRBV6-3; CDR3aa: CASSRADTDTQYF; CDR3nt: TGTGCCAGCAGTAGGGCAGATACAGATACGCAGTATTTT
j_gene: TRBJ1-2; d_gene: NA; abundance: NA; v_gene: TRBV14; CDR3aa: CASSQNLRGGYTF; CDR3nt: TGTGCCAGCAGCCAAAACCTCAGGGGCGGCTACACCTTC
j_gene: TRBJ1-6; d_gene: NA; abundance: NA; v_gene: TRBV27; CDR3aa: CASSLSGGPLHF; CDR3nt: TGTGCCAGCAGTTTATCAGGGGGGCCCCTCCACTTT
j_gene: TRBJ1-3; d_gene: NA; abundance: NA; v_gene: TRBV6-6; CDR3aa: CASRDSFSGNTIYF; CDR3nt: TGTGCCAGCAGAGACAGCTTCTCTGGAAACACCATATATTTT
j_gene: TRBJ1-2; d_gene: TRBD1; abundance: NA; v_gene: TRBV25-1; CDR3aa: CASSATGGNYGYTF; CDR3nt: TGTGCCAGCAGTGCGACAGGGGGCAACTATGGCTACACCTTC
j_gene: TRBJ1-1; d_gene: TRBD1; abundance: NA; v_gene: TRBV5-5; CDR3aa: CASSLETGVEAFF; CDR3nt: TGTGCCAGCAGCTTGGAGACAGGGGTTGAAGCTTTCTTT
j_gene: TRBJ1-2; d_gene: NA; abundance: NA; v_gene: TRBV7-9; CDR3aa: CASSLGFRADGYTF; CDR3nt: TGTGCCAGCAGCTTGGGTTTTAGGGCTGATGGCTACACCTTC